Listed below are T cell receptor beta chains from one sample, sequenced in a study of cytomegalovirus exposure and HLA in healthy donors. The table came from immunoSEQ multiplex PCR; TCRdb's copy has only in-frame clones and leaves some out. This sample has under 400,000 clones, with roughly 89% found just once. The sequenced material came from PBMCs. The receptors stem from a woman under 30 in good health and CMV-seronegative. CDR3s include the opening cysteine and the closing phenylalanine or tryptophan. A D gene is named only where the DNA matches it firmly. Some rows mark clone size as missing; the rest say once, few, many or name a class of expanded clone.

V gene	clone size	J gene	D gene	CDR3 protein	CDR3 DNA
TRBV7-6	.	TRBJ2-7	TRBD2	CASSLAGWGGSNEQYF	TGTGCCAGCAGCTTAGCGGGCTGGGGCGGGAGCAACGAGCAGTACTTC
TRBV30	few	TRBJ1-1	.	CALNRVANTEAFF	TGTGCCTTGAACAGGGTGGCGAACACTGAAGCTTTCTTT
TRBV11-2	.	TRBJ2-1	TRBD1	CASSLALTGQNEQFF	TGTGCCAGCAGCTTAGCCCTGACAGGGCAAAATGAGCAGTTCTTC
TRBV19	.	TRBJ2-7	.	CASSHRASSLYEQYF	TGTGCCAGTAGTCACAGGGCCTCTTCCCTCTACGAGCAGTACTTC
TRBV30	.	TRBJ1-1	.	CAWRGGATEAFF	TGTGCCTGGAGAGGGGGGGCCACTGAAGCTTTCTTT
TRBV28	.	TRBJ2-3	.	CASSLVQVGTDTQYF	TGTGCCAGCAGTTTGGTGCAGGTAGGCACAGATACGCAGTATTTT
TRBV2	.	TRBJ1-4	TRBD1	CASRPGGQLANEKLFF	TGTGCCAGCAGACCAGGGGGACAACTTGCGAATGAAAAACTGTTTTTT
TRBV10-2	.	TRBJ2-7	.	CASSESGRGYEQYF	TGCGCCAGCAGTGAGTCAGGAAGGGGCTACGAGCAGTACTTC
TRBV28	.	TRBJ2-1	TRBD2	CASSPAGVVAGGTGDEQFF	TGTGCCAGCAGCCCCGCTGGGGTTGTAGCGGGGGGGACCGGTGATGAGCAGTTCTTC
TRBV6-5	few	TRBJ1-2	TRBD1	CASSPGGDGYTF	TGTGCCAGCAGCCCAGGGGGCGATGGCTACACCTTC
TRBV4-1	.	TRBJ1-2	TRBD1	CASSQDRDRGRGYTF	TGCGCCAGCAGCCAAGATCGGGACAGGGGCAGGGGCTACACCTTC